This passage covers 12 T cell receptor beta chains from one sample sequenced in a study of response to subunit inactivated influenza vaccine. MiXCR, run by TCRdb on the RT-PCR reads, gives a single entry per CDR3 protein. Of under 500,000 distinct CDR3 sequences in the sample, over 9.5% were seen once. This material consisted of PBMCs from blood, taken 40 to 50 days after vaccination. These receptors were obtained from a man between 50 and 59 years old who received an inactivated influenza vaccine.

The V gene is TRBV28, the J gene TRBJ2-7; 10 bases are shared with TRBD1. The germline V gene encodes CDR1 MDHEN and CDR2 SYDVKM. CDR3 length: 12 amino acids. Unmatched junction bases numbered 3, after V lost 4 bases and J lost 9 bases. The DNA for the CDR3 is TGTGCCAGCAGTTGGGGACAGGGGACGCAGTACTTC. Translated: CASSWGQGTQYF.

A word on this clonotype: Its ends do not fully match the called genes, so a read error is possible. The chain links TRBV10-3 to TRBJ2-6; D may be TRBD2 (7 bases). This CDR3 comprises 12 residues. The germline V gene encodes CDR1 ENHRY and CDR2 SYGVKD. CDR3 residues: CAIGRGVNVLTF. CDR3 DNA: TGTGCCATCGGGAGGGGGGTCAACGTCCTGACTTTC.

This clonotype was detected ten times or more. CDR3 bases: TGTGCCAGCAGTTTAGGCCGGACAACTGAAGCTTTCTTT. Amino acid sequence: CASSLGRTTEAFF. V usage is TRBV12-3 or TRBV12-4 and J usage is TRBJ1-1; the D gene is possibly TRBD1 (5 bases). The V gene lost 1 base and the J gene lost 5 bases, with 8 bases spanning the gap. This CDR3 has 13 amino acids.

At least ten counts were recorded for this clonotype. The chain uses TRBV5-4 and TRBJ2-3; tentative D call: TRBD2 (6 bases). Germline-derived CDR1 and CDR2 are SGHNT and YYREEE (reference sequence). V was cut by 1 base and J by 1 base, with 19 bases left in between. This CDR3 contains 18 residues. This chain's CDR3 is CASSLTIRTIRGTDTQYF. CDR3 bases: TGTGCCAGCAGCTTGACCATTCGGACTATCCGCGGCACAGATACGCAGTATTTT.

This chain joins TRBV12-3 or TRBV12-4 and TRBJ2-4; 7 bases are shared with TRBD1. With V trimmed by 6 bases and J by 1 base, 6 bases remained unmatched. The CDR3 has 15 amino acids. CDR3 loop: CASRMTGSAKNIQYF. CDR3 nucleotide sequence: TGTGCCAGCAGAATGACAGGGTCGGCCAAAAACATTCAGTACTTC.

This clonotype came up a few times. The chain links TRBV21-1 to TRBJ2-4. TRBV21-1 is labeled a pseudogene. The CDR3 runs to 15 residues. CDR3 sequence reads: CASSNKVIAKNIQYF. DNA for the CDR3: TGTGCCAGCAGCAATAAGGTCATAGCCAAAAACATTCAGTACTTC.

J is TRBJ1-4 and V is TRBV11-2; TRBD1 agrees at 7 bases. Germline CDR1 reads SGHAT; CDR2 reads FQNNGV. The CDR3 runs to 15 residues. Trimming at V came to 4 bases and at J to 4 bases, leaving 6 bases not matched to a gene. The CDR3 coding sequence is TGTGCCAGCAGCTCCGAGGGACAGCGTAATGAAAAACTGTTTTTT. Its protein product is CASSSEGQRNEKLFF.

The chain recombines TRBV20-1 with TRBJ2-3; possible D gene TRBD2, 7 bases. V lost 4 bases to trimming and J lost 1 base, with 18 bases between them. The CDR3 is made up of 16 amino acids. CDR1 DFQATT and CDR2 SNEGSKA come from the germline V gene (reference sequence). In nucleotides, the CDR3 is TGCAGTGCTATACTAGGGAGGGGGAGACGCACAGATACGCAGTATTTT. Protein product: CSAILGRGRRTDTQYF.

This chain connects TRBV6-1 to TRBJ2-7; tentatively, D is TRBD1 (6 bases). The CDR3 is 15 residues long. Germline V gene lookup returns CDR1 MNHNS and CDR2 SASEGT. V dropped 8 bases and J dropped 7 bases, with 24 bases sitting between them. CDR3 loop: CASRPTGTYQGEQYF. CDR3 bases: TGTGCCAGCCGCCCCACAGGAACTTACCAGGGGGAGCAGTACTTC.

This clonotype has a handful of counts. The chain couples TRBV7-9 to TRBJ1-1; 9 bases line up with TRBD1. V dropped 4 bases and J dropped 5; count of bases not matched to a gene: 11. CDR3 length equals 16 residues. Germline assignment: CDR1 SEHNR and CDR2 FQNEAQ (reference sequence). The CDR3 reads CASSSTTGTGRTEAFF. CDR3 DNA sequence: TGTGCCAGCAGCTCAACAACCGGGACAGGGAGGACTGAAGCTTTCTTT.

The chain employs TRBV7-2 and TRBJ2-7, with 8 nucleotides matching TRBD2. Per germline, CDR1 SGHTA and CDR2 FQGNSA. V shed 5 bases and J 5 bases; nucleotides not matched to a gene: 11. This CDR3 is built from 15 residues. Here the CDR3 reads CASSQSISGTHEQYF. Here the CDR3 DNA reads TGTGCCAGCAGCCAAAGCATTAGCGGGACCCACGAGCAGTACTTC.

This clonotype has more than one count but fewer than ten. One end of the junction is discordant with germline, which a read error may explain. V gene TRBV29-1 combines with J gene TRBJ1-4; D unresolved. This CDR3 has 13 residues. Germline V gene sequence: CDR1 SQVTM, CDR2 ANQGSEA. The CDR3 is CSVGRTANENLFF. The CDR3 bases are TGCAGCGTTGGTAGAACGGCTAATGAAAACCTGTTTTTT.